This T cell receptor (beta chain) originates from a study of breast tumors, draining lymph nodes, adjacent tissues. The study's findings and limits: Tumor T cell lymph node origin was a supported hypothesis, not proven.

This clonotype was counted ten times or more. Its antigen is not identified. An end of the junction differs from the germline gene, which may be a read error. TCRdb reanalysed the multiplex PCR reads using MiXCR and keeps one entry per CDR3 protein. The repertoire includes fewer than 250,000 distinct CDR3 sequences, approximately 31% of them detected once, and 1.4% sits in the top ten. The lymph nodes were axillary draining lymph nodes from breast cancer patients. Germline V lookup: CDR1 MNHEY, CDR2 SVGAGI. This CDR3 region has 15 residues. This TCR was sampled from a female donor with breast cancer. Some clones in this sample may be carry-over from other donors' samples. The V call is TRBV6-5, the J call TRBJ1-4; maybe TRBD1 (5 bases). Sample: axillary lymph node tissue. The CDR3 DNA follows: TGTGCCAGCAGTCACTCGGGAGGGGTTAGCGAAAAACTGTTTTTT. Its translation is CASSHSGGVSEKLFF.